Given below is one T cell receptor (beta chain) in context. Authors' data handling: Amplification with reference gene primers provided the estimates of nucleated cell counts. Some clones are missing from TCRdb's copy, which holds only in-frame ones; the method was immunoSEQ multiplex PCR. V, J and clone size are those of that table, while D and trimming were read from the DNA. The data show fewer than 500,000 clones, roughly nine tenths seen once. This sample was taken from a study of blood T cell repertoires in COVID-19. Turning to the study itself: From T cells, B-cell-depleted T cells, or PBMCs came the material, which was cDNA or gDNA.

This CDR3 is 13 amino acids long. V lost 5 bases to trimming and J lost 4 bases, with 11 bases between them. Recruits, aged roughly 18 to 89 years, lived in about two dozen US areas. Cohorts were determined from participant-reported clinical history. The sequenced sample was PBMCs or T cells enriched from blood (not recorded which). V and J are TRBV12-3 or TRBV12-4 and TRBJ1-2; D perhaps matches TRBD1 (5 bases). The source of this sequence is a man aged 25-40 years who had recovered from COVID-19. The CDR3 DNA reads TGTGCCAGCAGTAGCAGGGTTAGCTATGGCTACACCTTC. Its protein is CASSSRVSYGYTF.